This TCR beta chain stems from a study of lymphopenia after photon versus proton radiotherapy. General study findings and limits: After lymphocyte nadir, photon-treated repertoires showed oligoclonal expansion, especially CD8+ Temra. Photon-treated patients lost naive T cells and TCR diversity; proton-treated stayed stable.

This clone has only a few counts. What it recognizes is unknown. Other DNA sequences in this specimen translate into the identical CDR3. Trimming cost V 5 bases and J 2 bases, with 7 bases left between them. The CDR3 runs to 13 residues. Germline loops: CDR1 MNHEY, CDR2 SVGAGI. Profiling relied on immunoSEQ multiplex PCR, and the TCRdb table lists in-frame clones only, not all of them. The sample has 60,000 to 75,000 clones; 87% are singletons. The J gene is TRBJ1-5, the V gene TRBV6-5, with unresolved D. The TCR was taken from a man aged 80 or over with esophageal cancer. The sample consisted of peripheral blood, taken from a patient treated with proton-based radiotherapy. As DNA, the CDR3 is TGTGCCAGCAGTCCGGACCGCAATCAGCCCCAGCATTTT. It translates to CASSPDRNQPQHF.